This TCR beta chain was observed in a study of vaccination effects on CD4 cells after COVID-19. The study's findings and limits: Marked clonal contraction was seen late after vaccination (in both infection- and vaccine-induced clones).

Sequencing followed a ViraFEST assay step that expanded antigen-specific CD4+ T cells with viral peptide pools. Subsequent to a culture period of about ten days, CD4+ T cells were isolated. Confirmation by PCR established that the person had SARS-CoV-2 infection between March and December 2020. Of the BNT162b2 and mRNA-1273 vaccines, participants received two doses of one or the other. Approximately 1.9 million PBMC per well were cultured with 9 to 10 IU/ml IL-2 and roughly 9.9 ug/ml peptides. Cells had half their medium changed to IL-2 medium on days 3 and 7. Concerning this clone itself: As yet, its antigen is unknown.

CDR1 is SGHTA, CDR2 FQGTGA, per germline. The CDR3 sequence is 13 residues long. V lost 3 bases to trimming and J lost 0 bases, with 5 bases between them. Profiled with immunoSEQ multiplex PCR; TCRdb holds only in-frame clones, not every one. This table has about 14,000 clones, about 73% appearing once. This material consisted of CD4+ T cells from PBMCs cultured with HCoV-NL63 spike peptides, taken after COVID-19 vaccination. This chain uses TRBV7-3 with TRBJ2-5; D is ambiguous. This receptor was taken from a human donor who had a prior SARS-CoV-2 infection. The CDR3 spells CASSLVYQETQYF. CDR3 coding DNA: TGTGCCAGCAGCTTGGTCTACCAAGAGACCCAGTACTTC. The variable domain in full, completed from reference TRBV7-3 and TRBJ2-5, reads GAGVSQTPSNKVTEKGKYVELRCDPISGHTALYWYRQSLGQGPEFLIYFQGTGAADDSGLPNDRFFAVRPEGSVSTLKIQRTERGDSAVYLCASSLVYQETQYFGPGTRLLVL.